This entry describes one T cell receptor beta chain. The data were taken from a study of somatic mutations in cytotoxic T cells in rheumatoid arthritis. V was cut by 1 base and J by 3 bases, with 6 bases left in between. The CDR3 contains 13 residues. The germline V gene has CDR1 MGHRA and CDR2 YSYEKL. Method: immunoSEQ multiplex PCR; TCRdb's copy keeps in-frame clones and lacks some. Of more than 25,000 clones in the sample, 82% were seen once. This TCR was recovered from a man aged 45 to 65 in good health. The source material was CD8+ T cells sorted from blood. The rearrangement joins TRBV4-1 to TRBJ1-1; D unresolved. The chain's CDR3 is CASSQGRDTEAFF. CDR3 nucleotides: TGCGCCAGCAGCCAAGGAAGGGACACTGAAGCTTTCTTT.